This T cell receptor beta chain was identified during a study of Ad26.COV2.S vaccination and SARS-CoV-2 variants. Treatment defined: roughly 20 received Ad26.COV2.S at low or high dose, single or two shots; five or six received placebo; per-sample allocation not given. The study sampled participants on day 63 after the first vaccine or placebo injection. Donor was an adult aged 18-55 years in Boston. Sequenced by immunoSEQ multiplex PCR; TCRdb stores in-frame clones only, minus some. The sample lists hundreds of thousands of clones; 89% were seen once. Per the germline V gene, CDR1 is SGHTA and CDR2 is FQGTGA. This CDR3 comprises 15 residues. The V gene lost 1 base and the J gene lost 10 bases, with 14 bases spanning the gap.

The sequences come from peripheral blood, collected in a trial of Ad26.COV2.S vaccine versus placebo. This sequence originates from a person aged 18-65 years who received the Ad26.COV2.S COVID-19 vaccine or a placebo. The chain carries TRBV7-3 and TRBJ1-6; D remains ambiguous. As DNA, the CDR3 is TGTGCCAGCAGCTTAAATGGGCACAAGGGCTCACCCCTCCACTTT. Encoded protein: CASSLNGHKGSPLHF.